The clone carrying this T cell receptor beta chain was counted many times. The sample belongs to a study of T-cell reconstitution after alpha-beta-depleted transplantation in children. The length of the CDR3 is 13 residues. V was clipped by 8 bases and J by 4 bases, with 14 bases between them. Germline V gene data show CDR1 as MGHDK and CDR2 as SYGVNS. Unique molecular identifiers were used in preparing the TCRbeta library. TCRdb re-analysed the PCR reads in MiXCR, keeping a single row per CDR3 protein. The data show 190,000 or so distinct CDR3 sequences, with about 6.4% seen just once and over 2.5% held by the top ten.

The TCR sequence derives from a human donor who donated a stem cell graft to a child with Wiskott-Aldrich syndrome. V and J are TRBV25-1 and TRBJ1-2; possibly TRBD1 for D (6 bases). The sample was PBMCs from the stem cell graft donor, taken from the stem cell graft. CDR3 bases: TGTGCCAGCTCTGGTGGGGGGCCCTATGGCTACACCTTC. It translates to CASSGGGPYGYTF.